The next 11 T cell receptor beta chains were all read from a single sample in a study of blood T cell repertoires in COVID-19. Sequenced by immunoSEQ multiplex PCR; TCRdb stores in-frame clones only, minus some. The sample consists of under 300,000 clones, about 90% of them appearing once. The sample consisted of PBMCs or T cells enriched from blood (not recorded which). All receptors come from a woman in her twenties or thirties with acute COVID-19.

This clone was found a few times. CDR3 coding DNA: TGTGCCAGCAGCGACCTCTCGACAGGGACCGGGGAGCTGTTTTTT. It is translated as CASSDLSTGTGELFF. The chain has TRBV5-8 and TRBJ2-2; 7 bases align to TRBD1. This CDR3 region has 15 residues. The V gene's germline CDR1 is SGHTS and CDR2 YDEGEE. V was clipped by 4 bases and J by 5 bases; unmatched bases: 8.

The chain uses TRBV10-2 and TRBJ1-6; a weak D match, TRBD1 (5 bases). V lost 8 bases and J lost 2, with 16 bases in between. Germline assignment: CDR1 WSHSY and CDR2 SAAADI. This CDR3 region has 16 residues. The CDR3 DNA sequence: TGCGCCAGCGGGGGGAGGGGAGACGCCTATAATTCACCCCTCCACTTT. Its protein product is CASGGRGDAYNSPLHF.

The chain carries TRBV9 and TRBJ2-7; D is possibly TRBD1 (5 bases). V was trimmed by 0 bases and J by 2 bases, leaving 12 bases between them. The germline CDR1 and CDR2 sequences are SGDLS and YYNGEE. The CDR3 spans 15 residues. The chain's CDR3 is CASSVEGHPPYEQYF. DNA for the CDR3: TGTGCCAGCAGCGTAGAAGGACACCCTCCCTACGAGCAGTACTTC.

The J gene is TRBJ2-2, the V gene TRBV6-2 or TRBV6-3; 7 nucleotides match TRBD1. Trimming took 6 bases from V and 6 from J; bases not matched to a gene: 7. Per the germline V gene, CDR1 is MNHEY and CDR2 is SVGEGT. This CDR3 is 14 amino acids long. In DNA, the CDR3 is TGTGCCAGCAGCGTACAACAGGGGTCCGGGGAGCTGTTTTTT. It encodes CASSVQQGSGELFF.

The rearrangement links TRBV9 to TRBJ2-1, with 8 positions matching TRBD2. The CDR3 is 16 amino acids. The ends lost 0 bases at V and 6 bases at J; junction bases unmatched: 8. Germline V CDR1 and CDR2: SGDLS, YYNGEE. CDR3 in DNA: TGTGCCAGCAGCGTAGATCCCGCGGGAGGAGTCAATGAGCAGTTCTTC. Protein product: CASSVDPAGGVNEQFF.

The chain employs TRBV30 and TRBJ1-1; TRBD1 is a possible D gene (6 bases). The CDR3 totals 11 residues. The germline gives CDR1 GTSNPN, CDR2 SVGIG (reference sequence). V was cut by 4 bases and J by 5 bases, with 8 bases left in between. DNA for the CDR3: TGTGCCTGGAACGACAGGACTGAAGCTTTCTTT. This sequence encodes CAWNDRTEAFF.

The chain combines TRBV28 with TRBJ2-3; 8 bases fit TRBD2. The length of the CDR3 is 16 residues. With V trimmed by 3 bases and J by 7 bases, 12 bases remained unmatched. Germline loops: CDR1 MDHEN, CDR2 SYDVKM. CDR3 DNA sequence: TGTGCCAGCAGTTTCCCCCTAGCGGGCTTCACTTATACGCAGTATTTT. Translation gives CASSFPLAGFTYTQYF.

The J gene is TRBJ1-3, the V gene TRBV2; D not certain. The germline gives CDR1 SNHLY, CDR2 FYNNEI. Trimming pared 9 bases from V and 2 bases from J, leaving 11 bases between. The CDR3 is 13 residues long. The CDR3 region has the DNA TGTGCCAGTCGCGAGGGCCCTGGAAACACCATATATTTT. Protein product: CASREGPGNTIYF.

The DNA for the CDR3 is TGTGCCAGCGGGTTAAACGGGGTCACTGAAGCTTTCTTT. Its translation: CASGLNGVTEAFF. This chain joins TRBV28 and TRBJ1-1; D is uncertain. There are 13 residues in the CDR3. Trimming removed 8 bases at V and 4 bases at J, with 14 bases between. CDR1 MDHEN and CDR2 SYDVKM come from the germline V gene.

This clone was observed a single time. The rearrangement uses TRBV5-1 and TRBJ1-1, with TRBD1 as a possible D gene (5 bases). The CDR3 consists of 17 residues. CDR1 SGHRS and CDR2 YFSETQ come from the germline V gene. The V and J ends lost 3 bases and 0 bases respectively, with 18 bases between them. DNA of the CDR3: TGCGCCAGCAGCTGGGGCGTCAGGGAAGGACTGAACACTGAAGCTTTCTTT. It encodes CASSWGVREGLNTEAFF.

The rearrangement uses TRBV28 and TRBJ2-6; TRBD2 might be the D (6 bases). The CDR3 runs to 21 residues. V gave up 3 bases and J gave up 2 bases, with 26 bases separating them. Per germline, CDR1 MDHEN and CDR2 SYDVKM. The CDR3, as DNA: TGTGCCAGCAGTTTTCACGGGACTCTTGGGGGAGTAGGTACTGGGGCCAACGTCCTGACTTTC. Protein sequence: CASSFHGTLGGVGTGANVLTF.